Included here is one TCR beta chain sequence, with context. Germline and junction disagree at one end, which may indicate a read error. Alongside a J-beta primer mix, a sample-barcoded 5' primer served in a second PCR lasting about 7 to 12 cycles. TCRdb reprocessed the 5' RACE reads via MiXCR and lists one record per CDR3 protein. The data contain roughly 930,000 distinct CDR3 sequences, 40% to 60% of them singletons. The V gene's germline CDR1 is SSHAT and CDR2 FNYEAQ (reference sequence). This CDR3 is built from 14 residues. This sample is part of a study of blood T cells in healthy people across ages.

The specimen was blood. This rearrangement joins TRBV7-7 to TRBJ2-1, with 9 bases lining up with TRBD1. The TCR sequence derives from a man aged 25-45 years in good health. The DNA for the CDR3 is TGTGCTAGCAGCGCGGGACAGGGAAACGATGAGCAGTTCTTC. Translating it yields CASSAGQGNDEQFF.